Shown below are 15 T cell receptor beta chains from a single sample sequenced in a study of cytomegalovirus exposure and HLA in healthy donors. 13 Jbeta primers and 60 Vbeta primers were used for the PCR. Libraries were prepared by immunoSEQ multiplex PCR; TCRdb keeps only in-frame clonotypes and omits some of them. Of roughly 120,000 clones in the sample, about three quarters are singletons; the top ten hold approximately 1%. The sequenced sample consisted of PBMCs. These receptors were taken from a woman in her twenties or thirties in good health and CMV-seronegative.

V is TRBV9 and J is TRBJ2-5, with 12 bases that match TRBD2. The CDR3 sequence is 15 residues long. Germline V gene sequence: CDR1 SGDLS, CDR2 YYNGEE. V was pared by 2 bases and J by 5 bases, with 4 bases of the junction left unmatched. DNA for the CDR3: TGTGCCAGCAGCGTGGGGCTAGCGGGAGGGGAGACCCAGTACTTC. Translating gives CASSVGLAGGETQYF. Drawing the rest from reference TRBV9 and TRBJ2-5, the complete variable domain is DSGVTQTPKHLITATGQRVTLRCSPRSGDLSVYWYQQSLDQGLQFLIQYYNGEERAKGNILERFSAQQFPDLHSELNLSSLELGDSALYFCASSVGLAGGETQYFGPGTRLLVL.

Written as DNA, the CDR3 is TGTGCCAGCAGCCACGGAGCTACTAGGGGGACCGGGGAGCTGTTTTTT. Amino acid sequence: CASSHGATRGTGELFF. J is TRBJ2-2 and V is TRBV5-4, with D maybe TRBD1 (6 bases). Trimming left V 4 bases short and J 5 bases short, with 18 bases between. CDR1 SGHNT and CDR2 YYREEE come from the germline V gene (reference sequence). This CDR3 contains 16 residues.

This chain uses TRBV5-1 with TRBJ1-1; D remains unclear. From germline, CDR1 is SGHRS and CDR2 YFSETQ. Trimming pared 3 bases from V and 1 base from J, leaving 16 bases between. The CDR3 is 16 residues long. The chain's CDR3 is CASSSMTGNQNTEAFF. In nucleotides, the CDR3 is TGCGCCAGCAGCTCGATGACGGGGAACCAGAACACTGAAGCTTTCTTT.

A word on this clone: Germline and junction disagree at one end, which may indicate a read error. This chain uses TRBV7-7 with TRBJ2-5, with TRBD2 matching 10 bases. Matching the DNA end better, TRBJ2-7 makes the J call doubtful. The CDR3 loop spans 13 amino acids. The germline V gene has CDR1 SSHAT and CDR2 FNYEAQ (reference sequence). The CDR3 DNA is TGTGCTAGCAGCTTAGCGGGAGGCTACGAGCAGTACTTC. Amino acids: CASSLAGGYEQYF.

The chain employs TRBV7-9 and TRBJ2-1, with D possibly being TRBD2 (6 bases). V was cut by 4 bases and J by 0 bases, with 13 bases left in between. Germline V CDR1 and CDR2: SEHNR, FQNEAQ (reference sequence). The CDR3 has 16 residues. CDR3 loop: CASSSPLASSYNEQFF. For the CDR3, the DNA is TGTGCCAGCAGCTCTCCCCTAGCGAGCTCCTACAATGAGCAGTTCTTC.

The gene calls are TRBV7-3 and TRBJ2-3; D is undetermined. V was clipped by 0 bases and J by 0 bases, with 7 bases between them. The CDR3 runs to 15 residues. CDR1 is SGHTA and CDR2 is FQGTGA in the germline V gene. CDR3 sequence: CASSLTRSSTDTQYF. In DNA, the CDR3 is TGTGCCAGCAGCTTAACTAGAAGTAGCACAGATACGCAGTATTTT.

This rearrangement joins TRBV7-9 to TRBJ1-2; weak D call: TRBD1 (5 bases). There are 15 residues in the CDR3. V lost 4 bases and J lost 8, with 20 bases in between. The germline V gene has CDR1 SEHNR and CDR2 FQNEAQ (reference sequence). CDR3 sequence: CASSSPGLGIRGYTF. For the CDR3, the DNA is TGTGCCAGCAGCTCGCCGGGACTTGGGATTAGGGGCTACACCTTC.

The chain combines TRBV5-1 with TRBJ2-3; TRBD2 matches at 12 bases. In germline, CDR1 is SGHRS, CDR2 YFSETQ. There are 17 residues in the CDR3. Unmatched junction bases numbered 10, after V lost 0 bases and J lost 8 bases. The CDR3: CASSLAFTSGGRGTQYF. The DNA of the CDR3 is TGCGCCAGCAGCTTGGCCTTTACTAGCGGGGGGCGTGGTACGCAGTATTTT. Supplemented by reference TRBV5-1 and TRBJ2-3, the full variable domain reads KAGVTQTPRYLIKTRGQQVTLSCSPISGHRSVSWYQQTPGQGLQFLFEYFSETQRNKGNFPGRFSGRQFSNSRSEMNVSTLELGDSALYLCASSLAFTSGGRGTQYFGPGTRLTVL.

The chain uses TRBV6-5 and TRBJ2-7, with 7 bases identical to TRBD2. This CDR3 has 15 amino acids. CDR1 MNHEY and CDR2 SVGAGI come from the germline V gene. V trimming: 7 bases; J trimming: 2 bases; junction bases outside the gene matches: 11. This CDR3 is CASTLGGDGAYEQYF. CDR3 in DNA: TGTGCCAGCACGTTGGGGGGGGACGGCGCCTACGAGCAGTACTTC.

The CDR3 nucleotides are TGTGCCAGCTCACCCAAGCGGGGGGGGACCAATGAGCAGTTCTTC. Protein product: CASSPKRGGTNEQFF. The gene calls are TRBV18 and TRBJ2-1, with TRBD2 matching over 10 bases. Trimming cost V 3 bases and J 6 bases; bases outside gene matches: 5. CDR1 is KGHSH and CDR2 is LQKENI in the germline V gene. The CDR3 length is 15 residues.

This clone came up a few times. The chain is built from TRBV2 and TRBJ2-5; maybe TRBD1 (6 bases). TRBJ2-7 explains the end of the DNA better; the J call may be wrong. CDR3 size: 15 residues. Germline CDR1 reads SNHLY; CDR2 reads FYNNEI. The CDR3 here is CACPRRDKFGDEQYF. DNA for the CDR3: TGTGCCTGCCCTCGCCGGGACAAATTCGGGGACGAGCAGTACTTC.

V is TRBV4-2 and J is TRBJ2-2; TRBD2 matches at 12 bases. Germline CDR1 reads LGHNA; CDR2 reads YNFKEQ. The CDR3 length is 15 residues. Losses at the gene ends were 4 bases for V and 6 bases for J; bases not matched to a gene: 3. Here the CDR3 reads CASSRLAGVSGELFF. The CDR3 coding sequence is TGTGCCAGCAGCCGACTAGCGGGAGTATCCGGGGAGCTGTTTTTT.

The chain combines TRBV5-1 with TRBJ1-4; TRBD1 agrees at 8 bases. V dropped 4 bases and J dropped 8; count of bases not matched to a gene: 7. CDR1 and CDR2 (germline): SGHRS, YFSETQ. CDR3 length: 14 residues. CDR3 loop: CASSQDREREKLFF. CDR3 DNA sequence: TGCGCCAGCAGCCAGGACAGGGAACGCGAAAAACTGTTTTTT.

This clone was detected once. The chain joins TRBV7-9 to TRBJ2-5, with 12 bases aligning to TRBD1. This CDR3 is 16 amino acids long. After removal of 8 bases from V and 8 bases from J, the junction contained 15 bases not matched to a gene. Germline CDR1 reads SEHNR; CDR2 reads FQNEAQ (reference sequence). CDR3 DNA: TGTGCCAGCGGCCTGCTCTCCGGGACAGGGGGCAAAACCCAGTACTTC. This sequence encodes CASGLLSGTGGKTQYF.

The chain uses TRBV6-5 and TRBJ1-1, with D possibly being TRBD1 (5 bases). The CDR3 contains 14 residues. V lost 7 bases and J lost 1, with 13 bases in between. From germline, CDR1 is MNHEY and CDR2 SVGAGI. CDR3 bases: TGTGCCAGCACCTCGGGGGGAGCGAACACTGAAGCTTTCTTT. Translation gives CASTSGGANTEAFF.